This T cell receptor (beta chain) was recovered during a study of T cells after yellow fever vaccination. The table lists this clonotype with a few counts. The target antigen is unknown. From the 5' RACE reads, TCRdb called clonotypes with MiXCR, one entry per CDR3 protein. The repertoire holds 200,000 to 250,000 distinct CDR3 sequences, with 6.5% to 8.5% as singletons. The CDR3 loop spans 14 amino acids. Germline CDR1 and CDR2: SGHTA and FQGNSA. V shed 0 bases and J shed 4 bases, with 10 bases lying between them. Study-wide findings and caveats: Post-booster repertoires contained most primary-vaccination clones again (roughly 96% CD4, roughly 90% CD8). The study found a weaker secondary response that peaked faster, day 5 versus 15.

This sequence originates from a man aged 25-45 years who received the YFV17D yellow fever vaccine. Here the sequenced sample was CD4+ T cells sorted from PBMCs, taken 15 days after the yellow fever booster vaccination. The chain carries TRBV7-2 and TRBJ2-7; tentatively, D is TRBD1 (5 bases). The CDR3, as DNA: TGTGCCAGCAGCTTAGCAAGGGGTCGATACGAGCAGTACTTC. Translated, it gives CASSLARGRYEQYF.